The 2 T cell receptor beta chains below come from one sample, sequenced in a study of blood T cell repertoires in COVID-19. TCRdb's copy holds only in-frame clones and misses some; the assay was immunoSEQ multiplex PCR. Of about 210,000 clones listed, approximately 85% are singletons. The sequenced sample consisted of peripheral blood. These TCRs come from a man in his fifties or sixties with COVID-19, enrolled during active disease.

This chain uses TRBV7-9 with TRBJ1-4; 7 nucleotides align to TRBD1. CDR1 is SEHNR, CDR2 FQNEAQ, per germline (reference sequence). This CDR3 spans 16 amino acids. The trim removed 5 bases at V and 8 bases at J, leaving 14 bases unmatched. The CDR3, as DNA: TGTGCCAGCAGCCCGACGCAGGGGGGAGGTTGGGAAAAACTGTTTTTT. Its translation: CASSPTQGGGWEKLFF.

The chain couples TRBV4-2 to TRBJ2-2; TRBD2 is a possible D gene (6 bases). The CDR3 is 16 residues long. Per germline, CDR1 LGHNA and CDR2 YNFKEQ. V lost 1 base and J lost 0, with 9 bases in between. The CDR3 spells CASSQARGANTGELFF. CDR3 nucleotides: TGTGCCAGCAGCCAAGCACGCGGGGCGAACACCGGGGAGCTGTTTTTT.